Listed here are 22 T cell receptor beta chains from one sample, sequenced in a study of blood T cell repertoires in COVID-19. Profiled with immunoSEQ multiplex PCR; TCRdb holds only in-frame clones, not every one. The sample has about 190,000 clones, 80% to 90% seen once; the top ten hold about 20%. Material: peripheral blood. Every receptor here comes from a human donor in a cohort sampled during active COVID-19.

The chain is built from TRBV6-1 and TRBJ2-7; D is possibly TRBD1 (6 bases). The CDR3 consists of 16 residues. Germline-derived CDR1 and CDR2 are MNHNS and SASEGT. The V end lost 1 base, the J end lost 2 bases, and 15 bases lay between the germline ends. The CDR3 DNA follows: TGTGCCAGCAGTGAAGTAGTGACAGGCAGGACCTACGAGCAGTACGTC. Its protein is CASSEVVTGRTYEQYV.

CDR3 residues: CASSSSTGTYGYTF. CDR3 DNA sequence: TGTGCCAGCAGCTCCTCGACAGGGACCTATGGCTACACCTTC. The chain carries TRBV5-4 and TRBJ1-2, with 7 positions matching TRBD1. Germline CDR1 is SGHNT and CDR2 is YYREEE (reference sequence). J was trimmed by 4 bases and V by 3 bases; bases with no gene match: 6. The CDR3 is 14 residues long.

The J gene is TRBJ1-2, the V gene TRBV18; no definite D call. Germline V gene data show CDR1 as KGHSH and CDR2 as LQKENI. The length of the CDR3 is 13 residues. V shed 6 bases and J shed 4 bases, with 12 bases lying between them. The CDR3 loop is CASSLREPYGYTF. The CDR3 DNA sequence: TGTGCCAGCTCCCTGAGGGAACCCTATGGCTACACCTTC.

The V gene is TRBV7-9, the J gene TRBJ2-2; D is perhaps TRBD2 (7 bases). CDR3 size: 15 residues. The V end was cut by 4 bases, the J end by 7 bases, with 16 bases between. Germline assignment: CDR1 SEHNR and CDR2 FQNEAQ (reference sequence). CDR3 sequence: CASSWRGRLGGELFF. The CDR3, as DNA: TGTGCCAGCAGCTGGCGGGGGCGCCTGGGCGGGGAGCTGTTTTTT.

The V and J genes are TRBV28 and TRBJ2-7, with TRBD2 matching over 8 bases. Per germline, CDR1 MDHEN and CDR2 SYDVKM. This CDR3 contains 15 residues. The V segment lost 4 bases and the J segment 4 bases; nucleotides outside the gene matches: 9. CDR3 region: CASSYSSGRFYEQYF. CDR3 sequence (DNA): TGTGCCAGCAGTTATTCCAGCGGGAGATTTTACGAGCAGTACTTC.

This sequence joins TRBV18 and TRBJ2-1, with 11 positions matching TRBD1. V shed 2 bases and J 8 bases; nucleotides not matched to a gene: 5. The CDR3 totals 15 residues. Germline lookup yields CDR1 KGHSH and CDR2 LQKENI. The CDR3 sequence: CASSPGTGGYDEQFF. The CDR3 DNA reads TGTGCCAGCTCACCAGGGACAGGGGGGTACGATGAGCAGTTCTTC.

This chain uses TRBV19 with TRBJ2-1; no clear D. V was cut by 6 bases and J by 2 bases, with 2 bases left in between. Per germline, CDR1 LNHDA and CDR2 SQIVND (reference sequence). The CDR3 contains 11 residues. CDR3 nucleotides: TGTGCCAGTAGCGCCTACAATGAGCAGTTCTTC. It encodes CASSAYNEQFF.

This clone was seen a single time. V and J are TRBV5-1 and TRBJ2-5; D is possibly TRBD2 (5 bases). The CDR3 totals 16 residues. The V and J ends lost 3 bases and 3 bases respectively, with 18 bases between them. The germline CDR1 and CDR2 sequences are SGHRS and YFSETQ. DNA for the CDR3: TGCGCCAGCAGCTCGAAAGATGTTGACGGGAAAGAGACCCAGTACTTC. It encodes CASSSKDVDGKETQYF.

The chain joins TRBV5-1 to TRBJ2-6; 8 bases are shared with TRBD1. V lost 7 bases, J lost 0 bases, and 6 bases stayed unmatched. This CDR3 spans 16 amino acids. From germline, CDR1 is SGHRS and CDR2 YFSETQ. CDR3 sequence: CASRDRSNSGANVLTF. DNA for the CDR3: TGCGCCAGCCGGGACAGGTCTAACTCTGGGGCCAACGTCCTGACTTTC.

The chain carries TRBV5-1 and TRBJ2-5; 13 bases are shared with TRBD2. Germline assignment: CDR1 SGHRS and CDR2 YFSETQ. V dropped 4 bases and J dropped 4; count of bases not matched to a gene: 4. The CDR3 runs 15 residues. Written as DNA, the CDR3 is TGCGCCAGCAGCCAGACTAGCGGGAGGAGAGAGACCCAGTACTTC. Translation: CASSQTSGRRETQYF.

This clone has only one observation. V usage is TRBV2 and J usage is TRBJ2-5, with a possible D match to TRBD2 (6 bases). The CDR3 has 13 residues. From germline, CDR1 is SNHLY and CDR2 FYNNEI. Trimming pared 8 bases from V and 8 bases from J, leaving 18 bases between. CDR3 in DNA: TGTGCCAGCGGGGGAGGTCACTTACCTACCCAGTACTTC. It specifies CASGGGHLPTQYF.

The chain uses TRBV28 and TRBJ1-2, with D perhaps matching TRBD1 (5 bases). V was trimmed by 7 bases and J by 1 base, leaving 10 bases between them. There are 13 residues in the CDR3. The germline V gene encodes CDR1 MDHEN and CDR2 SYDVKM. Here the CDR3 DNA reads TGTGCCAGCATTCGGCAGGGTAACTATGGCTACACCTTC. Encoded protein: CASIRQGNYGYTF.

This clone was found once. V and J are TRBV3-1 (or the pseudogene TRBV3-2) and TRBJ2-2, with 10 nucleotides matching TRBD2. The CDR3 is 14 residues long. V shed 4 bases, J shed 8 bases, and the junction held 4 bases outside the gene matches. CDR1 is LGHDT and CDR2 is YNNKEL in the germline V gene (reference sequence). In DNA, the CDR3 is TGTGCCAGCAGCCTCGGGACTAGCGTGGGGGAGCTGTTTTTT. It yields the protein CASSLGTSVGELFF.

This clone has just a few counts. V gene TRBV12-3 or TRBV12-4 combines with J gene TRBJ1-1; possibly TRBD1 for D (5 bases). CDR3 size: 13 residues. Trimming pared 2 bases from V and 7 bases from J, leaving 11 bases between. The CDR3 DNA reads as TGTGCCAGCAGTTTATTGGAGGGGATTGAAGCTTTCTTT. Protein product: CASSLLEGIEAFF.

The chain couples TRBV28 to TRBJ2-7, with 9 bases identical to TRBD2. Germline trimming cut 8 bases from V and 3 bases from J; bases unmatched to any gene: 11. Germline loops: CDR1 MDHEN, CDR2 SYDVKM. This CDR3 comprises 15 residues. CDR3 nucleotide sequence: TGTGCCAGCGCTCGGGCGGGAGGGCGAGTCTACGAGCAGTACTTC. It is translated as CASARAGGRVYEQYF.

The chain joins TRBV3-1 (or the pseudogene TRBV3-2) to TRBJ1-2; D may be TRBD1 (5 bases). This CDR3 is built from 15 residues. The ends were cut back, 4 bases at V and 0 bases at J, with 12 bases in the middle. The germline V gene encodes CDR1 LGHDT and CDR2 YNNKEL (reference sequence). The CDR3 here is CASSLLPTANYGYTF. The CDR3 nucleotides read TGTGCCAGCAGCCTTCTACCGACAGCTAACTATGGCTACACCTTC.

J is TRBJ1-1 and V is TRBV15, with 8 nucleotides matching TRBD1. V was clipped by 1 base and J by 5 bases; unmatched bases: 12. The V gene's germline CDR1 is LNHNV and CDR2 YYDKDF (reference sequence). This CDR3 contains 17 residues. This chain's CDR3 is CATSRAGTGAKGTEAFF. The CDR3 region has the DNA TGTGCCACCAGCAGAGCCGGGACAGGCGCCAAAGGGACTGAAGCTTTCTTT.

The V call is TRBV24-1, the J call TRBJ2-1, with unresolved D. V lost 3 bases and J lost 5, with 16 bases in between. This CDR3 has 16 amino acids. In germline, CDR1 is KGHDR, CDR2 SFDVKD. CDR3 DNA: TGTGCCACCAGTGATCCCCTTGGGCAGGAAAACAATGAGCAGTTCTTC. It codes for CATSDPLGQENNEQFF.

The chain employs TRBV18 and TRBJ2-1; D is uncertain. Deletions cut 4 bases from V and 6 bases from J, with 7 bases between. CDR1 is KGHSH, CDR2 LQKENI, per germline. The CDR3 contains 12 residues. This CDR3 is CASSLRSNEQFF. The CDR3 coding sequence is TGTGCCAGCTCACTAAGGAGCAATGAGCAGTTCTTC.

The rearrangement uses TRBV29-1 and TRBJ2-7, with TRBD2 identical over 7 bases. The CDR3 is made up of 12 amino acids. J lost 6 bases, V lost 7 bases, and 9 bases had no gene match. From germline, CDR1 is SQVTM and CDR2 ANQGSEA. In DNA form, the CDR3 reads TGCAGCGGTGGGGAGGGCCTGATCGAGCAGTACTTC. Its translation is CSGGEGLIEQYF.

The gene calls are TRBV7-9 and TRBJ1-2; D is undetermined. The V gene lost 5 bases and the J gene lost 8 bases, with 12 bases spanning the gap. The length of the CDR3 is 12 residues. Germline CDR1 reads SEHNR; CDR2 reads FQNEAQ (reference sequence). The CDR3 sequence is CASSDPPRGYTF. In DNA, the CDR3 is TGTGCCAGCAGCGACCCACCGCGGGGCTACACCTTC.

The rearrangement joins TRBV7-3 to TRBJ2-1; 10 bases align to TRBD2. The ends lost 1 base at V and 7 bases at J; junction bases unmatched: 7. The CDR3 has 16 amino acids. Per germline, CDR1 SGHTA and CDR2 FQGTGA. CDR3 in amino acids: CASSLNSGGAQNEQFF. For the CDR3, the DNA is TGTGCCAGCAGCTTAAACAGCGGGGGGGCCCAGAATGAGCAGTTCTTC.